This T cell receptor (beta chain) appears in the sequencing data of a study of shared clonotypes between healthy human individuals. Study as a whole: Three plates each covered CD4 naive and memory; CD8 naive two, CD8 memory one.

The germline gives CDR1 SGDLS, CDR2 YYNGEE. Trimming took 4 bases from V and 4 from J; bases not matched to a gene: 6. The CDR3 is made up of 15 amino acids. Here immunoSEQ multiplex PCR was the method, and the copy in TCRdb shows in-frame clones only, minus some. The sample records about 1 million clones, 75% to 85% being singletons. All the donors were Caucasian adults who lived in Nashville, Tennessee. Sequenced sample: memory CD4+ T cells from PBMCs. Sample subset: CD45RA-negative fraction. The chain links TRBV9 to TRBJ2-2, with 8 bases matching TRBD2. This clonotype originated in a man between 18 and 29 years old in good health. Some clones in this sample may be carry-over from other donors' samples. CDR3 bases: TGTGCCAGCAGCCCCGGGACTAGGGGCACCGGGGAGCTGTTTTTT. Translation: CASSPGTRGTGELFF.